This entry lists 27 T cell receptor beta chains sequenced from one sample in a study of cytomegalovirus exposure and HLA in healthy donors. The PCR had 60 Vbeta and 13 Jbeta primers. Using immunoSEQ multiplex PCR, the repertoire was profiled, and TCRdb retains in-frame clones only, with some absent. The sample records about 210,000 clones, around 79% being singletons. The sample consisted of PBMCs. The receptors stem from a male donor in good health and CMV-seronegative.

The V and J genes are TRBV14 and TRBJ2-3, with D possibly TRBD2 on 7 matching bases. CDR1 and CDR2 from the germline V gene are SGHDN and FVKESK. V was cut by 4 bases and J by 2 bases, with 22 bases left in between. CDR3 length equals 18 residues. The CDR3 nucleotides are TGTGCCAGCAGCCCCACCTGGGGTAAGCGGGACAACACAGATACGCAGTATTTT. Translation gives CASSPTWGKRDNTDTQYF.

This rearrangement joins TRBV2 to TRBJ1-3; 9 nucleotides match TRBD1. Germline loops: CDR1 SNHLY, CDR2 FYNNEI. This CDR3 contains 15 residues. The V segment lost 4 bases and the J segment 2 bases; nucleotides outside the gene matches: 3. The CDR3, as DNA: TGTGCCAGCAGTGCGGACAGGGGCACTGGAAACACCATATATTTT. Encoded protein: CASSADRGTGNTIYF.

About this clone: One junction end disagrees with the germline gene, perhaps due to a read error. The V call is TRBV5-6, the J call TRBJ1-2; a possible D gene is TRBD1 (6 bases). The CDR3 totals 11 residues. Germline V CDR1 and CDR2: SGHDT, YYEEEE. CDR3 sequence reads: CASSYDRDTRF. Here the CDR3 DNA reads TGTGCCAGCAGCTACGATCGGGACACCCGATTC.

The gene calls are TRBV10-3 and TRBJ1-1; D might be TRBD1 (6 bases). Trimming shortened V by 2 bases and J by 3 bases, and 16 bases separated the two germline ends. The germline V gene encodes CDR1 ENHRY and CDR2 SYGVKD. The CDR3 length is 16 residues. Here the CDR3 reads CAISERGGAGDTEAFF. The CDR3 coding sequence is TGTGCCATCAGTGAGAGGGGGGGGGCGGGGGACACTGAAGCTTTCTTT.

This clone has only a few counts. V usage is TRBV27 and J usage is TRBJ2-1, with 11 nucleotides matching TRBD1. V dropped 8 bases and J dropped 5; count of bases not matched to a gene: 5. Germline assignment: CDR1 MNHEY and CDR2 SMNVEV (reference sequence). CDR3 size: 14 residues. The CDR3 sequence is CASRTGGVNNEQFF. CDR3 DNA: TGTGCCAGCCGGACAGGGGGCGTGAACAATGAGCAGTTCTTC.

V and J are TRBV19 and TRBJ2-4; tentatively, D is TRBD2 (5 bases). Germline CDR1 and CDR2: LNHDA and SQIVND (reference sequence). The CDR3 has 12 amino acids. V lost 6 bases to trimming and J lost 8 bases, with 11 bases between them. CDR3: CASRDLCHIQYF. In DNA form, the CDR3 reads TGTGCCAGTAGGGACTTGTGCCACATTCAGTACTTC.

V usage is TRBV7-9 and J usage is TRBJ2-5, with 7 bases lining up with TRBD1. The CDR3 has 14 residues. V shed 3 bases and J 2 bases; nucleotides not matched to a gene: 3. Germline CDR1 and CDR2: SEHNR and FQNEAQ (reference sequence). CDR3 loop: CASSFTGAQETQYF. CDR3 bases: TGTGCCAGCAGCTTTACAGGGGCACAAGAGACCCAGTACTTC.

In regard to this clone: An end of the junction does not agree with germline; a read error may underlie this. CDR3 bases: TGTGCCAGCAGCCCCGGGGGTTTCTCCTCCGAGCAGTACTTC. This sequence encodes CASSPGGFSSEQYF. The rearrangement uses TRBV7-9 and TRBJ2-5, with a weak D call TRBD2 (6 bases). The J call is uncertain, as TRBJ2-7 better fits the DNA end. Germline CDR1 is SEHNR and CDR2 is FQNEAQ (reference sequence). This CDR3 has 14 amino acids.

The gene calls are TRBV4-2 and TRBJ2-1, with 7 positions matching TRBD1. CDR3 size: 17 residues. CDR1 and CDR2 (germline): LGHNA, YNFKEQ. Trimming took 0 bases from V and 0 from J; bases not matched to a gene: 5. CDR3 protein: CASSQDYRGSSYNEQFF. The CDR3 DNA is TGTGCCAGCAGCCAAGATTACAGGGGAAGCTCCTACAATGAGCAGTTCTTC.

The chain combines TRBV5-4 with TRBJ1-1; 9 bases map to TRBD1. V shed 0 bases, J shed 11 bases, and the junction held 2 bases outside the gene matches. The germline CDR1 and CDR2 sequences are SGHNT and YYREEE (reference sequence). The CDR3 extends over 12 amino acids. This chain's CDR3 is CASSLDRGLAFF. DNA of the CDR3: TGTGCCAGCAGCTTGGACAGGGGGCTTGCTTTCTTT.

This clone was seen only once. The rearrangement uses TRBV14 and TRBJ2-7, with 11 bases matching TRBD2. The germline V gene has CDR1 SGHDN and CDR2 FVKESK. The V gene end was trimmed by 4 bases and the J gene end by 6 bases; junction bases not matched to a gene: 8. The length of the CDR3 is 15 residues. The CDR3 is CASSPHSGRAGEQYF. The DNA of the CDR3 is TGTGCCAGCAGCCCTCATAGCGGGAGGGCTGGCGAGCAGTACTTC.

The V call is TRBV7-3, the J call TRBJ2-7, with a possible D match to TRBD2 (6 bases). CDR1 is SGHTA and CDR2 is FQGTGA in the germline V gene. The CDR3 runs to 14 residues. V shed 1 base and J shed 6 bases, with 13 bases lying between them. The CDR3 DNA reads as TGTGCCAGCAGCTTAAGTCCGGGGGTGGGCGAGCAGTACTTC. Its translation: CASSLSPGVGEQYF.

This clone has just one count. The V call is TRBV6-5, the J call TRBJ2-2; perhaps TRBD2 as D (5 bases). This CDR3 contains 15 residues. Trimming removed 2 bases from V and 4 bases from J, with 11 bases in between. Germline V gene lookup returns CDR1 MNHEY and CDR2 SVGAGI. The CDR3 sequence is CASSYGLATTGELFF. CDR3 coding DNA: TGTGCCAGCAGTTACGGTCTAGCCACCACCGGGGAGCTGTTTTTT.

The V gene is TRBV7-2, the J gene TRBJ2-1, with a possible D match to TRBD1 (6 bases). V shed 5 bases and J shed 0 bases, with 14 bases lying between them. The CDR3 contains 16 residues. The germline V gene encodes CDR1 SGHTA and CDR2 FQGNSA. CDR3 nucleotides: TGTGCCAGCAGCAACTACAGGGAGAGCTCCTACAATGAGCAGTTCTTC. Protein sequence: CASSNYRESSYNEQFF.

The chain carries TRBV9 and TRBJ2-2; no clear D. The germline V gene has CDR1 SGDLS and CDR2 YYNGEE. V was clipped by 0 bases and J by 0 bases, with 12 bases between them. The CDR3 is 17 residues long. The CDR3 spells CASSVATRRANTGELFF. In DNA form, the CDR3 reads TGTGCCAGCAGCGTAGCTACCCGGAGAGCGAACACCGGGGAGCTGTTTTTT. The whole variable domain, remainder taken from reference TRBV9 and TRBJ2-2, is DSGVTQTPKHLITATGQRVTLRCSPRSGDLSVYWYQQSLDQGLQFLIQYYNGEERAKGNILERFSAQQFPDLHSELNLSSLELGDSALYFCASSVATRRANTGELFFGEGSRLTVL.

In regard to this clone: Other DNA sequences of this sample code for an identical CDR3. The chain uses TRBV9 and TRBJ1-1, with D hard to call. The CDR3 loop spans 15 amino acids. Trimming removed 0 bases from V and 1 base from J, with 10 bases in between. In germline, CDR1 is SGDLS, CDR2 YYNGEE. The CDR3 region has the DNA TGTGCCAGCAGCGTAGGTAGCTTGGGGAACACTGAAGCTTTCTTT. Translating gives CASSVGSLGNTEAFF.

This chain connects TRBV2 to TRBJ2-1; 11 bases map to TRBD1. Looked up from germline, CDR1 is SNHLY and CDR2 is FYNNEI. The CDR3 is 17 residues long. V trimming: 3 bases; J trimming: 0 bases; junction bases outside the gene matches: 4. CDR3 sequence reads: CASSDGQGAFSYNEQFF. The CDR3, as DNA: TGTGCCAGCAGTGACGGACAGGGGGCATTCTCCTACAATGAGCAGTTCTTC.

The chain uses TRBV25-1 and TRBJ2-7, with 8 bases that match TRBD1. V was clipped by 4 bases and J by 5 bases; unmatched bases: 13. The CDR3 is 16 amino acids. Germline V gene sequence: CDR1 MGHDK, CDR2 SYGVNS. The CDR3: CASSVGRGRFTDEQYF. CDR3 sequence (DNA): TGTGCCAGCAGTGTGGGCAGGGGGCGTTTTACGGACGAGCAGTACTTC.

The V gene is TRBV30, the J gene TRBJ2-2; 9 bases agree with TRBD1. V trimming: 3 bases; J trimming: 5 bases; junction bases outside the gene matches: 4. The CDR3 has 14 amino acids. Looked up from germline, CDR1 is GTSNPN and CDR2 is SVGIG (reference sequence). The CDR3 DNA follows: TGTGCCTGGAGCTACAGGGGGCAAACCGGGGAGCTGTTTTTT. This gives the protein CAWSYRGQTGELFF.

This clone was seen more than once but under ten times. J is TRBJ2-1 and V is TRBV19; possibly TRBD2 for D (6 bases). Trimming took 1 base from V and 5 from J, leaving 12 bases between them. This CDR3 comprises 15 residues. Germline CDR1 and CDR2: LNHDA and SQIVND (reference sequence). The CDR3 bases are TGTGCCAGTAGTATAGCGGGAGAAGGGGACAATGAGCAGTTCTTC. Its translation is CASSIAGEGDNEQFF.

This chain links TRBV15 with TRBJ1-4; 7 bases map to TRBD1. Germline loops: CDR1 LNHNV, CDR2 YYDKDF (reference sequence). This CDR3 has 14 residues. V trimming: 2 bases; J trimming: 3 bases; junction bases outside the gene matches: 0. The chain's CDR3 is CATSRQGANEKLFF. The CDR3 DNA follows: TGTGCCACCAGCAGACAGGGGGCTAATGAAAAACTGTTTTTT.

This chain uses TRBV9 with TRBJ1-3, with D tentatively TRBD1 (6 bases). The CDR3 contains 15 residues. Trimming took off 4 bases at V and 1 base at J, with 12 bases between the two ends. Germline V gives CDR1 SGDLS, CDR2 YYNGEE. The CDR3 loop is CASSPRTASGNTIYF. DNA for the CDR3: TGTGCCAGCAGCCCACGGACAGCGTCTGGAAACACCATATATTTT.

The V gene is TRBV10-1, the J gene TRBJ1-1, with 7 bases identical to TRBD1. Trimming took 0 bases from V and 5 from J; bases not matched to a gene: 15. Germline V gene data show CDR1 as WNHNN and CDR2 as SYGVQD (reference sequence). The CDR3 is 18 amino acids. The CDR3 loop is CASSESTPEGARGTEAFF. In nucleotides, the CDR3 is TGCGCCAGCAGTGAGTCGACCCCGGAGGGGGCCAGGGGAACTGAAGCTTTCTTT.

V is TRBV4-3 and J is TRBJ2-1; 9 positions agree with TRBD2. With V trimmed by 0 bases and J by 2 bases, 5 bases remained unmatched. The CDR3 is 17 residues long. CDR1 is LGHNA, CDR2 YSLEER, per germline. CDR3 protein: CASSQDLGGRAYNEQFF. The CDR3 DNA sequence: TGCGCCAGCAGCCAAGATTTGGGCGGGAGGGCCTACAATGAGCAGTTCTTC.

The sample holds a few counts of this clone. The rearrangement joins TRBV29-1 to TRBJ1-2; possibly TRBD1 for D (5 bases). This CDR3 spans 10 amino acids. Germline CDR1 reads SQVTM; CDR2 reads ANQGSEA. V lost 0 bases and J lost 13, with 9 bases in between. The CDR3 coding sequence is TGCAGCGTTGAAGAGGGGGGGGGCACCTTC. Translating it yields CSVEEGGGTF.

The chain uses TRBV28 and TRBJ1-4; possible D gene TRBD1, 5 bases. This CDR3 spans 15 amino acids. Per the germline V gene, CDR1 is MDHEN and CDR2 is SYDVKM. V was clipped by 5 bases and J by 0 bases, with 10 bases between them. CDR3 sequence reads: CASSKTDPTNEKLFF. The CDR3 DNA reads TGTGCCAGCAGTAAGACAGATCCAACTAATGAAAAACTGTTTTTT.

The gene calls are TRBV5-1 and TRBJ1-1, with a weak D call TRBD1 (5 bases). The CDR3 is made up of 16 amino acids. Per germline, CDR1 SGHRS and CDR2 YFSETQ. Trimming pared 0 bases from V and 1 base from J, leaving 13 bases between. The CDR3 region is CASSLVNRLGNTEAFF. CDR3 DNA: TGCGCCAGCAGCTTGGTTAACAGGCTTGGGAACACTGAAGCTTTCTTT.